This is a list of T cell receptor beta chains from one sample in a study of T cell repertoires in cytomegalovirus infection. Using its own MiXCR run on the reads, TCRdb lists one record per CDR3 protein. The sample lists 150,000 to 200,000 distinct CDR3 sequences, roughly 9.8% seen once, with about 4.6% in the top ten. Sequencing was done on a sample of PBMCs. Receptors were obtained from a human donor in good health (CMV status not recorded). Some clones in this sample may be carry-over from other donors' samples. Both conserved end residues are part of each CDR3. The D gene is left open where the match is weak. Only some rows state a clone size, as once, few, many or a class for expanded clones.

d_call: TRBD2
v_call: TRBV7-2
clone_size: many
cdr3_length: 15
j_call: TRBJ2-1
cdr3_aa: CASSLPGGPYNEQFF
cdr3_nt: TGTGCCAGCAGCTTACCGGGAGGGCCGTACAATGAGCAGTTCTTC

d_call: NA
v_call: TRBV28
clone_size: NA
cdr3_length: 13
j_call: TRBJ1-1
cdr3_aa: CASSLLENTEAFF
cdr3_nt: TGTGCCAGCAGTTTATTAGAAAACACTGAAGCTTTCTTT

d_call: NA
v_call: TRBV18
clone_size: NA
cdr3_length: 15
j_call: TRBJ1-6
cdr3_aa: CASSPKDKVASPLHF
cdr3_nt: TGTGCCAGCTCACCTAAGGACAAGGTGGCTTCACCCCTCCACTTT

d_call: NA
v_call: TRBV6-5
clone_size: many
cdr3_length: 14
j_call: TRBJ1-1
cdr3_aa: CASSYGGANTEAFF
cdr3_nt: TGTGCCAGCAGTTACGGGGGGGCAAACACTGAAGCTTTCTTT

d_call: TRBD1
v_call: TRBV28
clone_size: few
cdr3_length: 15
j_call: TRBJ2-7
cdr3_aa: CASSLVGTDSYEQYF
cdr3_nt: TGTGCCAGCAGTTTAGTCGGGACAGACTCCTACGAGCAGTACTTC

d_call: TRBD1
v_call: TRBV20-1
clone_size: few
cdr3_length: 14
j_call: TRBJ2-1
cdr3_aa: CSAATGVSFNEQFF
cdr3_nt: TGCAGTGCTGCGACAGGGGTATCTTTCAATGAGCAGTTCTTC

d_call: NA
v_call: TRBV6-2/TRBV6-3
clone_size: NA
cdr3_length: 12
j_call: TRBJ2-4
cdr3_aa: CASSRQENIQYF
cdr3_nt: TGTGCCAGCAGTCGACAGGAAAACATTCAGTACTTC

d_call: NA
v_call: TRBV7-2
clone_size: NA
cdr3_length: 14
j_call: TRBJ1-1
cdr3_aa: CASSRDGRNTEAFF
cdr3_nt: TGTGCCAGCAGCCGCGACGGCAGAAACACTGAAGCTTTCTTT

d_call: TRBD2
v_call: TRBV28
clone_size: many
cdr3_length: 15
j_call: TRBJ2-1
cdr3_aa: CASSPRLAGGYKQFF
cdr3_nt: TGTGCCAGCAGTCCTCGACTAGCGGGAGGGTATAAGCAGTTCTTC

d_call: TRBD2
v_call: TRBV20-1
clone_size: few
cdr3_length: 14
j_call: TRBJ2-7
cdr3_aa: CSARSGGGSYEQYF
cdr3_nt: TGCAGTGCCCGTAGCGGGGGGGGATCCTACGAGCAGTACTTC

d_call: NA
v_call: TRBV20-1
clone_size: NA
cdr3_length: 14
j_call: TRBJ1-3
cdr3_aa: CSASYGSAGNTIYF
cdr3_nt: TGCAGTGCTAGTTATGGCAGCGCTGGAAACACCATATATTTT

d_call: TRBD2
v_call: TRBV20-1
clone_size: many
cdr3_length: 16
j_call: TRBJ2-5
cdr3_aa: CSARDTKTSGGETQYF
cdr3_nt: TGCAGTGCTAGAGACACCAAGACTAGCGGAGGAGAGACCCAGTACTTC

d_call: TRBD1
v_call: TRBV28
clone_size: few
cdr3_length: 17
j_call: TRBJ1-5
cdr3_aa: CASRSQGEGIGNQPQHF
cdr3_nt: TGTGCCAGCAGGTCACAGGGGGAAGGTATTGGCAATCAGCCCCAGCATTTT

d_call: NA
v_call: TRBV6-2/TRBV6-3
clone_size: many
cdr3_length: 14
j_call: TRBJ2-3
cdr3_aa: CASSYLAITDTQYF
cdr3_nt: TGTGCCAGCAGTTACTTGGCGATCACAGATACGCAGTATTTT

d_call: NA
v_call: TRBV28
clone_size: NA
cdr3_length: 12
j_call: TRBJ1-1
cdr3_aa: CASSLRTSEAFF
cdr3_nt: TGTGCCAGCAGTTTACGGACCTCTGAAGCTTTCTTT

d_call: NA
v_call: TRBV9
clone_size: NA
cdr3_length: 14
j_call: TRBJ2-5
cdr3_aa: CASSAPIQQETQYF
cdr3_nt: TGTGCCAGCAGCGCCCCAATCCAACAAGAGACCCAGTACTTC

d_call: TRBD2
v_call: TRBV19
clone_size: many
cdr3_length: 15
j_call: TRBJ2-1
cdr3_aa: CASSIAAGANNEQFF
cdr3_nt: TGTGCCAGTAGTATCGCGGCGGGAGCAAACAATGAGCAGTTCTTC

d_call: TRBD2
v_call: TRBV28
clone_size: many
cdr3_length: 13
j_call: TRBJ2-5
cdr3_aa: CASSPGLEETQYF
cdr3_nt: TGTGCCAGCAGTCCCGGACTAGAAGAGACCCAGTACTTC

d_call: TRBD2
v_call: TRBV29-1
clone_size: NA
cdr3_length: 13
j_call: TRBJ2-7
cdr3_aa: CSAWTSGALVQYF
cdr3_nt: TGCAGCGCCTGGACTAGCGGAGCCCTAGTGCAGTACTTC

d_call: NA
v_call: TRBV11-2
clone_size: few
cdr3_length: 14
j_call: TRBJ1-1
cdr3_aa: CASSLPVDGVEAFF
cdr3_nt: TGTGCCAGCAGCTTACCCGTTGATGGAGTTGAAGCTTTCTTT

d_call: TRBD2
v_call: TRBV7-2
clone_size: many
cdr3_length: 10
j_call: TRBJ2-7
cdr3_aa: CASGTSEINF
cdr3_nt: TGTGCCAGCGGGACTAGCGAGATCAACTTC

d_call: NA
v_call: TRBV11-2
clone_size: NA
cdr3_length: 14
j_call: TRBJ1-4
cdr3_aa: CASSFSSHEEKLFF
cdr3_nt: TGTGCCAGCAGCTTCTCCAGCCACGAAGAAAAACTGTTTTTT

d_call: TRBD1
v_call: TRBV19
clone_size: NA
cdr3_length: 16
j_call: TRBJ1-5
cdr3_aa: CASSPHRGSVNQPQHF
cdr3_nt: TGTGCCAGTAGTCCCCACAGGGGAAGTGTGAATCAGCCCCAGCATTTT

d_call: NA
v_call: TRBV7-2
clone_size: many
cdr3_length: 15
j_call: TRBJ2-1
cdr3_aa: CASSSNQGHYNEQFF
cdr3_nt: TGTGCCAGCAGCTCCAATCAGGGCCACTACAATGAGCAGTTCTTC

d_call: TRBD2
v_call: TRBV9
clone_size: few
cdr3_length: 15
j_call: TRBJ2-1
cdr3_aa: CASSVQTSGSYEQFF
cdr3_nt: TGTGCCAGCAGCGTCCAAACTAGCGGGAGTTATGAGCAGTTCTTC

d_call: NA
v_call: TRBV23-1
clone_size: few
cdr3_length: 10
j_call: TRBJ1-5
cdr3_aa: CASSLLAQHF
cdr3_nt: TGCGCCAGCAGTCTACTGGCCCAGCATTTT

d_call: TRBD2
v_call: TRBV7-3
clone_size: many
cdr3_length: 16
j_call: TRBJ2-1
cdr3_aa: CASSPPGLAGVNEQFF
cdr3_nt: TGTGCCAGCAGTCCCCCCGGGCTAGCGGGAGTCAATGAGCAGTTCTTC

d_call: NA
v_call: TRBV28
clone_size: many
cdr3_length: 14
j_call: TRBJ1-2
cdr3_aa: CASSSGVGNYGYTF
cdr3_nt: TGTGCCAGCAGTTCGGGGGTTGGGAACTATGGCTACACCTTC

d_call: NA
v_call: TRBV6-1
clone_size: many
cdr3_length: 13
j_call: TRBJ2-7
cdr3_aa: CASSESMYYEQYF
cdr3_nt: TGTGCCAGCAGTGAATCCATGTACTACGAGCAGTACTTC

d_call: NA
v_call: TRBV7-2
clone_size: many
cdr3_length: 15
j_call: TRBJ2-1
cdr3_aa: CASSSRLGAYNEQFF
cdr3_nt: TGTGCCAGCAGCTCCCGACTAGGGGCTTACAATGAGCAGTTCTTC

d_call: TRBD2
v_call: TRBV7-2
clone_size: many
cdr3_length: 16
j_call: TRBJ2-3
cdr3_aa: CASSLAGGGTTDTQYF
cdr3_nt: TGTGCCAGCAGCTTAGCGGGCGGGGGGACCACAGATACGCAGTATTTT

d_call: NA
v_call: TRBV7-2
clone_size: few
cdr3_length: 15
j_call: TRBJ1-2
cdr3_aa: CASNVMWTANYGYTF
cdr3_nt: TGTGCCAGCAACGTTATGTGGACAGCGAACTATGGCTACACCTTC

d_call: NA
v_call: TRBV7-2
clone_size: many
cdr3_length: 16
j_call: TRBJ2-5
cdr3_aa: CASSLVSARVEETQYF
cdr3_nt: TGTGCCAGCAGCTTAGTGAGCGCTAGGGTGGAGGAGACCCAGTACTTC

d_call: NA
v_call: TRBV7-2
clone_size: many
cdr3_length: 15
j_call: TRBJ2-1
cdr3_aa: CASSPSAGIYNEQFF
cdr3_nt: TGTGCCAGCAGTCCTAGTGCGGGGATCTACAATGAGCAGTTCTTC

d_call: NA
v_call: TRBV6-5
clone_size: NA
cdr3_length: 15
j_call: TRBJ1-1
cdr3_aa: CASSDPGAGNTEAFF
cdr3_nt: TGTGCCAGCAGTGATCCGGGAGCTGGGAACACTGAAGCTTTCTTT

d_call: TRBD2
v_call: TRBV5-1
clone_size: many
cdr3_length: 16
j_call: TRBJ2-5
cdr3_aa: CASSFGTSGGGETQYF
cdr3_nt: TGCGCCAGCAGCTTCGGGACTAGCGGGGGCGGGGAGACCCAGTACTTC

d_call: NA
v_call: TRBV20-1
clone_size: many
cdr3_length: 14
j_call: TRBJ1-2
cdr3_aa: CSARSDRRLYGYTF
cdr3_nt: TGCAGTGCTAGATCAGATCGGCGACTGTATGGCTACACCTTC

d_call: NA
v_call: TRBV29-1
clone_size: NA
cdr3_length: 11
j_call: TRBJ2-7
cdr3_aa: CSVLMTDEQYF
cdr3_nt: TGCAGCGTGTTAATGACTGACGAGCAGTACTTC

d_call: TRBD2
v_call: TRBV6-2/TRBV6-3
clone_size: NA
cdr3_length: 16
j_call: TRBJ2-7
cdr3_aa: CAGTTSPGLNAYEQYF
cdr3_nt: TGTGCCGGCACCACCTCTCCGGGACTAAACGCCTACGAGCAGTACTTC

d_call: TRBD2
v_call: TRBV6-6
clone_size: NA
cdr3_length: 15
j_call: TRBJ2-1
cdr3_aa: CASSYGLAGFNEQFF
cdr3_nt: TGTGCCAGCAGTTACGGCCTAGCGGGGTTTAATGAGCAGTTCTTC

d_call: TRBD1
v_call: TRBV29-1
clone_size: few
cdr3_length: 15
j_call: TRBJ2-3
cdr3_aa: CSAPGTDKYRSAQYF
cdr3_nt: TGCAGCGCCCCCGGGACAGACAAATACAGATCAGCGCAGTATTTT

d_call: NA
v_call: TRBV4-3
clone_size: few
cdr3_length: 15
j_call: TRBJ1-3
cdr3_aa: CASSQDRISGNTIYF
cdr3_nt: TGCGCCAGCAGCCAAGATCGAATCTCTGGAAACACCATATATTTT

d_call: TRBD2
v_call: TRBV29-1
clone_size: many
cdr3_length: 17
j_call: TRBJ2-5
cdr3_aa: CSVYPRGFAGASQTQYF
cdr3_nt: TGCAGCGTTTATCCCAGAGGTTTTGCGGGAGCCTCACAGACCCAGTACTTC

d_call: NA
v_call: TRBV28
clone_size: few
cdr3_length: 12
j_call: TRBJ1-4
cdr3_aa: CASKIGEEKLFF
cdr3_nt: TGTGCCAGCAAGATCGGGGAGGAAAAACTGTTTTTT

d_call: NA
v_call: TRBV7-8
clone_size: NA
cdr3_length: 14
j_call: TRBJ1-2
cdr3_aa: CASSLSGPQAGYTF
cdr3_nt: TGTGCCAGCAGCTTATCTGGTCCCCAGGCTGGCTACACCTTC

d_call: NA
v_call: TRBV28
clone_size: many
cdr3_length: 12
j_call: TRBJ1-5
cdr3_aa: CASSLEYQPQHF
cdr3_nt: TGTGCCAGCAGTCTGGAGTATCAGCCCCAGCATTTT

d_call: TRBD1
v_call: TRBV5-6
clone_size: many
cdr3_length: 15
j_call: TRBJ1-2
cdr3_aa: CASSYSPRGPRGYTF
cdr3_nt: TGTGCCAGCAGCTACTCACCCAGGGGGCCGCGTGGCTACACCTTC

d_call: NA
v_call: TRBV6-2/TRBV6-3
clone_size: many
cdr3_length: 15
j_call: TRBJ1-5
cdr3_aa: CASSRDGVNNEPQHF
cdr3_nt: TGTGCCAGCAGTCGGGACGGAGTCAACAATGAGCCCCAGCATTTT

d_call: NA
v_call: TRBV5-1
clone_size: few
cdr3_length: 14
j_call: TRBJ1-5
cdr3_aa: CASRYDSSNQPQHF
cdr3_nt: TGCGCCAGCAGGTATGACAGTAGCAATCAGCCCCAGCATTTT

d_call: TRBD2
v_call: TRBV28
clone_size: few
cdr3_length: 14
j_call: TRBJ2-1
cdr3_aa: CASSQPGGYNEQFF
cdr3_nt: TGTGCCAGCAGCCAGCCGGGGGGGTACAATGAGCAGTTCTTC

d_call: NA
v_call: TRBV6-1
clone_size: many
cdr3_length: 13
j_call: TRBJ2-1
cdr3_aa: CASSVGPYNEQFF
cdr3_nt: TGTGCCAGCAGTGTCGGACCCTACAATGAGCAGTTCTTC

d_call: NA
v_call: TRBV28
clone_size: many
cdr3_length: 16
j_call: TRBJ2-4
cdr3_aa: CASSLFGLGTKNIQYF
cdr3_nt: TGTGCCAGCAGTTTATTTGGTTTGGGAACCAAAAACATTCAGTACTTC